The present T cell receptor (beta chain) was sequenced within a study of shared clonotypes between healthy human individuals. V was shortened by 2 bases and J by 0 bases, with 4 bases between the two germline ends. This CDR3 has 13 residues. Germline values: CDR1 SGHVS, CDR2 FNYEAQ. Using immunoSEQ multiplex PCR, the repertoire was profiled, and TCRdb retains in-frame clones only, with some absent. The sample comprises about 450,000 clones, roughly three quarters of which are singletons, and roughly an eighth rests with the top ten. The specimen sequenced was PBMCs. The chain employs TRBV7-6 and TRBJ1-1; D not certain. The sequence was obtained from a woman aged 35 to 49 in good health. Some clones in this sample may be carry-over from other donors' samples. The CDR3, as DNA: TGTGCCAGCAGCTTACAGGTGAACACTGAAGCTTTCTTT. It is translated as CASSLQVNTEAFF.